Listed below are T cell receptor beta chains from one sample, sequenced in a study of a mutant IDH1 vaccine in newly diagnosed glioma. The antigens of these receptors remain unknown. Produced via immunoSEQ multiplex PCR; TCRdb's table is partial and in-frame only. The repertoire holds around 36,000 clones, with approximately 90% as singletons. The sample here was PBMCs, taken from a glioma patient whose treatment included an IDH1 peptide vaccine. These receptors all come from a middle-aged man with glioma. CDR3s include the opening cysteine and the closing phenylalanine or tryptophan. The D gene is left open where the match is weak. Not every row has a clone size; where given, it reads once, few, many or a size class.

clone size: .
D gene: TRBD1
V gene: TRBV6-5
J gene: TRBJ2-7
CDR3 protein: CASRDRGYEQYF
CDR3 DNA: TGTGCCAGCAGGGACAGGGGCTACGAGCAGTACTTC

clone size: .
D gene: TRBD1
V gene: TRBV4-2
J gene: TRBJ2-2
CDR3 protein: CASSQDAPFPDRIGGELFF
CDR3 DNA: TGTGCCAGCAGCCAAGATGCCCCCTTCCCGGACAGGATCGGAGGGGAGCTGTTTTTT

clone size: .
D gene: .
V gene: TRBV30
J gene: TRBJ2-7
CDR3 protein: CAWSVSSYEQYF
CDR3 DNA: TGTGCCTGGAGTGTCTCCAGCTACGAGCAGTACTTC

clone size: once
D gene: .
V gene: TRBV7-2
J gene: TRBJ1-2
CDR3 protein: CASSLTRDNGYTF
CDR3 DNA: TGTGCCAGCAGCTTAACCAGGGATAATGGCTACACCTTC

clone size: .
D gene: .
V gene: TRBV2
J gene: TRBJ1-1
CDR3 protein: CASNGRANTEAFF
CDR3 DNA: TGTGCCAGCAATGGCAGGGCGAACACTGAAGCTTTCTTT

clone size: .
D gene: .
V gene: TRBV5-6
J gene: TRBJ2-1
CDR3 protein: CASSLLPWGESEQFF
CDR3 DNA: TGTGCCAGCAGCTTGTTGCCCTGGGGGGAATCTGAGCAGTTCTTC

clone size: .
D gene: .
V gene: TRBV7-9
J gene: TRBJ1-1
CDR3 protein: CASSKGDRNTEAFF
CDR3 DNA: TGTGCCAGCAGCAAGGGCGACAGGAACACTGAAGCTTTCTTT

clone size: .
D gene: .
V gene: TRBV6-1
J gene: TRBJ2-7
CDR3 protein: CASSERIWGGLPYEQYF
CDR3 DNA: TGTGCCAGCAGTGAAAGAATTTGGGGGGGGCTCCCATACGAGCAGTACTTC

clone size: .
D gene: .
V gene: TRBV4-3
J gene: TRBJ1-1
CDR3 protein: CASSQDGNTEAFF
CDR3 DNA: TGCGCCAGCAGCCAAGACGGGAACACTGAAGCTTTCTTT

clone size: .
D gene: TRBD2
V gene: TRBV4-2
J gene: TRBJ2-7
CDR3 protein: CASTPGGLAREQYF
CDR3 DNA: TGTGCCAGCACACCCGGGGGACTAGCGCGCGAGCAGTACTTC

clone size: once
D gene: .
V gene: TRBV6-5
J gene: TRBJ2-7
CDR3 protein: CASNRRGAGEQYF
CDR3 DNA: TGTGCCAGCAACCGCCGAGGGGCTGGTGAGCAGTACTTC

clone size: .
D gene: TRBD1
V gene: TRBV18
J gene: TRBJ2-2
CDR3 protein: CASSPVTGGSTGELFF
CDR3 DNA: TGTGCCAGCTCACCTGTTACAGGGGGCAGCACCGGGGAGCTGTTTTTT

clone size: .
D gene: TRBD1
V gene: TRBV2
J gene: TRBJ2-2
CDR3 protein: CASRKTGSGELFF
CDR3 DNA: TGTGCCAGCAGGAAGACAGGGTCCGGGGAGCTGTTTTTT

clone size: .
D gene: .
V gene: TRBV7-9
J gene: TRBJ2-7
CDR3 protein: CASSSQGRQYF
CDR3 DNA: TGTGCCAGCAGCTCTCAGGGTCGGCAGTACTTC

clone size: .
D gene: TRBD2
V gene: TRBV9
J gene: TRBJ2-2
CDR3 protein: CASSSVGLATNTGELFF
CDR3 DNA: TGTGCCAGCAGCTCCGTTGGACTAGCCACGAACACCGGGGAGCTGTTTTTT

clone size: .
D gene: .
V gene: TRBV4-3
J gene: TRBJ2-1
CDR3 protein: CASSQELRNEQFF
CDR3 DNA: TGCGCCAGCAGCCAAGAGTTGAGGAATGAGCAGTTCTTC

clone size: .
D gene: .
V gene: TRBV6-1
J gene: TRBJ1-3
CDR3 protein: CASSSGQYGNTIYF
CDR3 DNA: TGTGCCAGCAGTAGCGGACAGTATGGAAACACCATATATTTT

clone size: .
D gene: .
V gene: TRBV28
J gene: TRBJ1-5
CDR3 protein: CASSFGSYSNQPQHF
CDR3 DNA: TGTGCCAGCAGTTTCGGCAGCTATAGCAATCAGCCCCAGCATTTT

clone size: .
D gene: TRBD2
V gene: TRBV5-6
J gene: TRBJ2-3
CDR3 protein: CASSSGLAGVTQYF
CDR3 DNA: TGTGCCAGCAGCTCTGGACTAGCGGGGGTTACGCAGTATTTT

clone size: .
D gene: .
V gene: TRBV7-9
J gene: TRBJ1-1
CDR3 protein: CASSSAGGHTEAFF
CDR3 DNA: TGTGCCAGCAGCTCCGCCGGGGGACACACTGAAGCTTTCTTT

clone size: .
D gene: .
V gene: TRBV30
J gene: TRBJ2-7
CDR3 protein: CAWSLTGTPKEQYF
CDR3 DNA: TGTGCCTGGAGTCTTACCGGGACACCGAAAGAGCAGTACTTC

clone size: .
D gene: .
V gene: TRBV30
J gene: TRBJ2-5
CDR3 protein: CAWSAGYGRETQYF
CDR3 DNA: TGTGCCTGGAGTGCAGGGTACGGAAGAGAGACCCAGTACTTC

clone size: .
D gene: .
V gene: TRBV27
J gene: TRBJ2-7
CDR3 protein: CASKSGGERSSEQYF
CDR3 DNA: TGTGCCAGCAAGTCAGGGGGGGAGAGGTCGTCCGAGCAGTACTTC

clone size: .
D gene: .
V gene: TRBV6-1
J gene: TRBJ1-1
CDR3 protein: CASSDRENTEAFF
CDR3 DNA: TGTGCCAGCAGTGACAGGGAGAACACTGAAGCTTTCTTT

clone size: .
D gene: TRBD1
V gene: TRBV6-5
J gene: TRBJ2-7
CDR3 protein: CASSRVLQGAIEQYF
CDR3 DNA: TGTGCCAGCAGCCGCGTCCTACAGGGGGCGATCGAGCAGTACTTC

clone size: once
D gene: TRBD2
V gene: TRBV29-1
J gene: TRBJ2-5
CDR3 protein: CSVTAGEETQYF
CDR3 DNA: TGCAGCGTGACGGCGGGAGAAGAGACCCAGTACTTC

clone size: .
D gene: .
V gene: TRBV29-1
J gene: TRBJ1-2
CDR3 protein: CSVAPIFRNYGYTF
CDR3 DNA: TGCAGCGTTGCCCCTATTTTCCGAAACTATGGCTACACCTTC

clone size: .
D gene: .
V gene: TRBV6-5
J gene: TRBJ2-7
CDR3 protein: CASSYSVSQGEQYF
CDR3 DNA: TGTGCCAGCAGTTACTCGGTCTCGCAGGGCGAGCAGTACTTC

clone size: .
D gene: .
V gene: TRBV29-1
J gene: TRBJ1-3
CDR3 protein: CSVNPGDSGNTIYF
CDR3 DNA: TGCAGCGTCAATCCGGGAGACTCTGGAAACACCATATATTTT

clone size: .
D gene: .
V gene: TRBV7-2
J gene: TRBJ2-1
CDR3 protein: CASSLAIYNEQFF
CDR3 DNA: TGTGCCAGCAGCTTAGCGATATACAATGAGCAGTTCTTC

clone size: once
D gene: .
V gene: TRBV14
J gene: TRBJ1-2
CDR3 protein: CASSQAPGQPLIYGYTF
CDR3 DNA: TGTGCCAGCAGCCAAGCCCCGGGGCAGCCGTTAATCTATGGCTACACCTTC

clone size: .
D gene: .
V gene: TRBV5-1
J gene: TRBJ1-6
CDR3 protein: CASSLELAFSPLHF
CDR3 DNA: TGCGCCAGCAGCTTGGAGTTAGCCTTTTCACCCCTCCACTTT

clone size: .
D gene: .
V gene: TRBV19
J gene: TRBJ1-2
CDR3 protein: CASSIGYGEGIGYTF
CDR3 DNA: TGTGCCAGTAGTATAGGGTACGGGGAGGGGATCGGCTACACCTTC

clone size: .
D gene: .
V gene: TRBV4-3
J gene: TRBJ2-4
CDR3 protein: CASSQDVAAGEDLQYF
CDR3 DNA: TGCGCCAGCAGCCAAGATGTGGCGGCAGGGGAGGATCTTCAGTACTTC

clone size: once
D gene: .
V gene: TRBV5-8
J gene: TRBJ1-5
CDR3 protein: CASSLDPGSNQPQHF
CDR3 DNA: TGTGCCAGCAGCTTGGATCCAGGGAGTAATCAGCCCCAGCATTTT

clone size: .
D gene: .
V gene: TRBV7-9
J gene: TRBJ2-7
CDR3 protein: CASSLVGGGQGEQYF
CDR3 DNA: TGTGCCAGCAGCTTAGTCGGGGGTGGCCAAGGGGAGCAGTACTTC